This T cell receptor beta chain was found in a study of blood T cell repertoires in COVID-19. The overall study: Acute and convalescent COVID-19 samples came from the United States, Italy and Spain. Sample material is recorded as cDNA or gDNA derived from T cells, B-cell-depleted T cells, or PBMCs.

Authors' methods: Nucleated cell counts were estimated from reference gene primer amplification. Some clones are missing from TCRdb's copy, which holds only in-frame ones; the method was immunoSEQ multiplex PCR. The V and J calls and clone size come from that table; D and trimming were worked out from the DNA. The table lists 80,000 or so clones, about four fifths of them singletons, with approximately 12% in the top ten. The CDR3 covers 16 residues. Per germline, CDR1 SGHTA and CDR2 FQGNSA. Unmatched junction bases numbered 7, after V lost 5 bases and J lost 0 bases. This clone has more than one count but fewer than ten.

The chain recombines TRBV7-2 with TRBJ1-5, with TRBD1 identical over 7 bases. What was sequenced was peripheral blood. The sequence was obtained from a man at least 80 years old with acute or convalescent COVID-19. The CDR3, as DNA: TGTGCCAGCAGCCGGACAGGAGAATATAGCAATCAGCCCCAGCATTTT. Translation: CASSRTGEYSNQPQHF. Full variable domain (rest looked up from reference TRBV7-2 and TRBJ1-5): GAGVSQSPSNKVTEKGKDVELRCDPISGHTALYWYRQSLGQGLEFLIYFQGNSAPDKSGLPSDRFSAERTGGSVSTLTIQRTQQEDSAVYLCASSRTGEYSNQPQHFGDGTRLSIL.